The rows below give T cell receptor beta chains drawn from one sample of a study of T-cell reconstitution after alpha-beta-depleted transplantation in children. Each CDR3 protein gets one entry after TCRdb re-called the PCR reads with MiXCR. The repertoire has about a million distinct CDR3 sequences, about 29% of them found once; the top ten carry roughly 27%. This sample comprised PBMCs, mostly from graft donor cells, obtained 360 days after TCRalphabeta/CD19-depleted stem cell transplant. These receptors all come from a boy younger than two who had a stem cell transplant for SCID, so the T cells may come from the graft donor. The CDR3 runs from the conserved cysteine through the conserved F or W. Each record gives: CDR3 protein, CDR3 DNA, CDR3 length, J gene, clone size, V gene, D gene. The D gene is left open where the match is weak. The size of a clone is reported for some rows only, either as once, few or many, or as a class for expanded clones.

cdr3_aa: CSARGGNTYGYTF
cdr3_nt: TGCAGTGCTAGAGGAGGGAATACCTATGGCTACACCTTC
cdr3_length: 13
j_call: TRBJ1-2
clone_size: NA
v_call: TRBV20-1
d_call: NA

cdr3_aa: CASSEGVNQPQHF
cdr3_nt: TGTGCCAGCAGTGAAGGGGTGAATCAGCCCCAGCATTTT
cdr3_length: 13
j_call: TRBJ1-5
clone_size: NA
v_call: TRBV25-1
d_call: NA

cdr3_aa: CASSQESRFSTDTQYF
cdr3_nt: TGCGCCAGCAGCCAAGAAAGCAGGTTTAGCACAGATACGCAGTATTTT
cdr3_length: 16
j_call: TRBJ2-3
clone_size: NA
v_call: TRBV4-1
d_call: NA

cdr3_aa: CASSFYNTYEQYF
cdr3_nt: TGTGCCAGCAGTTTTTACAACACGTACGAGCAGTACTTC
cdr3_length: 13
j_call: TRBJ2-7
clone_size: NA
v_call: TRBV12-3/TRBV12-4
d_call: NA

cdr3_aa: CASSPAAGGAFF
cdr3_nt: TGTGCCAGCAGCCCAGCTGCGGGAGGAGCTTTCTTT
cdr3_length: 12
j_call: TRBJ1-1
clone_size: few
v_call: TRBV3-1
d_call: NA

cdr3_aa: CASSPDLQFYEQYF
cdr3_nt: TGTGCCAGCTCCCCAGACCTTCAATTTTACGAGCAGTACTTC
cdr3_length: 14
j_call: TRBJ2-7
clone_size: NA
v_call: TRBV18
d_call: NA

cdr3_aa: CASSPDRVGFSYEQYF
cdr3_nt: TGTGCCAGCTCACCAGATCGTGTAGGCTTCTCCTACGAGCAGTACTTC
cdr3_length: 16
j_call: TRBJ2-7
clone_size: NA
v_call: TRBV18
d_call: NA

cdr3_aa: CASSGEGVDTQYF
cdr3_nt: TGTGCCAGCAGCGGCGAAGGAGTAGATACGCAGTATTTT
cdr3_length: 13
j_call: TRBJ2-3
clone_size: NA
v_call: TRBV2
d_call: NA

cdr3_aa: CSARERTDSRETQYF
cdr3_nt: TGCAGTGCTAGAGAACGGACGGACAGTAGGGAGACCCAGTACTTC
cdr3_length: 15
j_call: TRBJ2-5
clone_size: NA
v_call: TRBV20-1
d_call: NA

cdr3_aa: CATSSGLAARNEQYF
cdr3_nt: TGTGCCACCAGCAGCGGACTAGCGGCTAGGAACGAGCAGTACTTC
cdr3_length: 15
j_call: TRBJ2-7
clone_size: NA
v_call: TRBV15
d_call: TRBD2

cdr3_aa: CSATGFQETQYF
cdr3_nt: TGCAGTGCGACAGGGTTTCAAGAGACCCAGTACTTC
cdr3_length: 12
j_call: TRBJ2-5
clone_size: NA
v_call: TRBV20-1
d_call: TRBD1

cdr3_aa: CSVGPGQGKNTEAFF
cdr3_nt: TGCAGCGTGGGGCCGGGACAGGGTAAGAACACTGAAGCTTTCTTT
cdr3_length: 15
j_call: TRBJ1-1
clone_size: NA
v_call: TRBV29-1
d_call: TRBD1

cdr3_aa: CSVSPYNEQFF
cdr3_nt: TGCAGCGTCTCCCCATACAATGAGCAGTTCTTC
cdr3_length: 11
j_call: TRBJ2-1
clone_size: NA
v_call: TRBV29-1
d_call: NA

cdr3_aa: CASSFSLGYGYTF
cdr3_nt: TGTGCCAGCAGTTTTTCTCTGGGTTATGGCTACACCTTC
cdr3_length: 13
j_call: TRBJ1-2
clone_size: NA
v_call: TRBV12-3/TRBV12-4
d_call: NA

cdr3_aa: CASSEDGRAGGPGTDTQYF
cdr3_nt: TGTGCCAGCAGCGAGGACGGGCGAGCGGGGGGGCCGGGCACAGATACGCAGTATTTT
cdr3_length: 19
j_call: TRBJ2-3
clone_size: few
v_call: TRBV5-6
d_call: TRBD2

cdr3_aa: CASRRGLAASYNEQFF
cdr3_nt: TGTGCCAGCCGACGTGGACTAGCGGCCTCCTACAATGAGCAGTTCTTC
cdr3_length: 16
j_call: TRBJ2-1
clone_size: NA
v_call: TRBV12-3/TRBV12-4
d_call: TRBD2

cdr3_aa: CASSLLLAGGNTGELFF
cdr3_nt: TGTGCCAGCAGTCTCCTCCTAGCGGGAGGTAACACCGGGGAGCTGTTTTTT
cdr3_length: 17
j_call: TRBJ2-2
clone_size: few
v_call: TRBV6-2/TRBV6-3
d_call: TRBD2

cdr3_aa: CASSLAPGQAAHNPYNEQFF
cdr3_nt: TGTGCCAGCAGCTTAGCGCCAGGACAGGCTGCCCATAACCCCTACAATGAGCAGTTCTTC
cdr3_length: 20
j_call: TRBJ2-1
clone_size: NA
v_call: TRBV7-8
d_call: TRBD1

cdr3_aa: CASSPRFTVLAGGLLEQYF
cdr3_nt: TGTGCCAGCAGCCCGCGCTTTACGGTCCTAGCGGGGGGATTGTTGGAGCAGTACTTC
cdr3_length: 19
j_call: TRBJ2-7
clone_size: NA
v_call: TRBV11-2
d_call: TRBD2

cdr3_aa: CASSPSMGDRGRPAYTDTQYF
cdr3_nt: TGTGCCAGCAGCCCCTCGATGGGGGACAGGGGGCGGCCCGCCTACACAGATACGCAGTATTTT
cdr3_length: 21
j_call: TRBJ2-3
clone_size: once
v_call: TRBV28
d_call: TRBD1

cdr3_aa: CSAEHLSPGQYF
cdr3_nt: TGCAGTGCCGAGCACCTATCACCTGGGCAGTACTTC
cdr3_length: 12
j_call: TRBJ2-7
clone_size: NA
v_call: TRBV20-1
d_call: NA

cdr3_aa: CASSQPRGLANDEQFF
cdr3_nt: TGTGCCAGCAGCCAACCCCGGGGACTAGCGAATGATGAGCAGTTCTTC
cdr3_length: 16
j_call: TRBJ2-1
clone_size: NA
v_call: TRBV12-3/TRBV12-4
d_call: TRBD2